The 21 T cell receptor beta chains below come from one sample, sequenced in a study of long-term antiretroviral therapy in people with HIV. Version v3.0 of the immunoSEQ assay was performed at survey level. Sequenced by immunoSEQ multiplex PCR; TCRdb stores in-frame clones only, minus some. Of some 19,000 clones in the sample, approximately 84% were seen once. Material: unsorted PBMCs, obtained 0.9 years after starting antiretroviral therapy. The receptor source for this set is a man between 18 and 35 years old with HIV.

The V and J genes are TRBV7-2 and TRBJ2-7; D possibly corresponds to TRBD1 (5 bases). Trimming cost V 1 base and J 3 bases, with 19 bases left between them. This CDR3 is 17 amino acids long. Germline loops: CDR1 SGHTA, CDR2 FQGNSA. CDR3 DNA sequence: TGTGCCAGCAGCTTAGTGGGGTTTGGGGCCCTAATCTACGAGCAGTACTTC. It is translated as CASSLVGFGALIYEQYF.

V usage is TRBV7-9 and J usage is TRBJ1-6; TRBD1 is a possible D gene (6 bases). Germline V gene data show CDR1 as SEHNR and CDR2 as FQNEAQ (reference sequence). The CDR3 is made up of 15 amino acids. Trimming took off 5 bases at V and 4 bases at J, with 12 bases between the two ends. The chain's CDR3 is CASSLRGEYNSPLHF. As DNA, the CDR3 is TGTGCCAGCAGCCTCAGGGGCGAGTATAATTCACCCCTCCACTTT.

This clone was seen only a few times. This chain links TRBV5-4 with TRBJ1-6, with TRBD1 as a possible D gene (6 bases). The CDR3 is 13 residues long. Germline assignment: CDR1 SGHNT and CDR2 YYREEE (reference sequence). V lost 1 base and J 7 bases, leaving 6 bases between the germline ends. In DNA, the CDR3 is TGTGCCAGCAGCTTGCAGGGGAATTCACCCCTCCACTTT. This codes for CASSLQGNSPLHF.

The V and J genes are TRBV5-1 and TRBJ2-1; 9 bases align to TRBD2. Germline CDR1 is SGHRS and CDR2 is YFSETQ. This CDR3 contains 16 residues. J gave up 6 bases and V 2 bases, and 9 bases lay outside the gene matches. The CDR3 protein is CASSFVTGLAGNEQFF. CDR3 sequence (DNA): TGCGCCAGCAGCTTTGTTACGGGACTAGCCGGCAATGAGCAGTTCTTC.

This chain joins TRBV10-2 and TRBJ2-7, with 12 bases that match TRBD1. Germline CDR1 is WSHSY and CDR2 is SAAADI. CDR3 length: 15 residues. V dropped 5 bases and J dropped 7; count of bases not matched to a gene: 9. The CDR3 protein is CASSISGTGGKEQYF. CDR3 sequence (DNA): TGCGCCAGCAGTATATCCGGGACAGGGGGCAAAGAGCAGTACTTC.

This clone has a handful of counts. The chain has TRBV2 and TRBJ1-4, with D hard to call. There are 14 residues in the CDR3. Germline CDR1 SNHLY, CDR2 FYNNEI. The V end lost 3 bases, the J end lost 0 bases, and 5 bases lay between the germline ends. The CDR3 sequence is CASSDTATNEKLFF. The CDR3 region has the DNA TGTGCCAGCAGTGACACGGCAACTAATGAAAAACTGTTTTTT.

This clone was picked up one time. The chain links TRBV5-5 to TRBJ2-2; D might be TRBD1 (5 bases). CDR1 is SGHKS, CDR2 YYEKEE, per germline (reference sequence). The CDR3 spans 16 residues. V lost 4 bases and J lost 4, with 17 bases in between. CDR3 nucleotide sequence: TGTGCCAGCAGCGTCACATGGACAAGATCCACCGGGGAGCTGTTTTTT. Translation gives CASSVTWTRSTGELFF.

This chain connects TRBV7-3 to TRBJ2-3, with TRBD2 matching over 9 bases. Per germline, CDR1 SGHTA and CDR2 FQGTGA. The CDR3 spans 15 residues. J lost 6 bases, V lost 2 bases, and 6 bases had no gene match. The CDR3 bases are TGTGCCAGCAGCTTAGGTGGCGGGGGGGCCGATACGCAGTATTTT. Translation gives CASSLGGGGADTQYF. The full variable domain, with the rest looked up from reference TRBV7-3 and TRBJ2-3, is GAGVSQTPSNKVTEKGKYVELRCDPISGHTALYWYRQSLGQGPEFLIYFQGTGAADDSGLPNDRFFAVRPEGSVSTLKIQRTERGDSAVYLCASSLGGGGADTQYFGPGTRLTVL.

This chain links TRBV7-9 with TRBJ1-1; 9 nucleotides match TRBD1. The CDR3 is 14 amino acids. The germline CDR1 and CDR2 sequences are SEHNR and FQNEAQ (reference sequence). V shed 1 base, J shed 10 bases, and the junction held 7 bases outside the gene matches. The chain's CDR3 is CASSLEGTGYGAFF. DNA for the CDR3: TGTGCCAGCAGCTTAGAGGGGACAGGGTATGGAGCTTTCTTT.

This clone was counted once. The chain has TRBV14 and TRBJ2-7; no reliable D call. The germline gives CDR1 SGHDN, CDR2 FVKESK. CDR3 size: 13 residues. V lost 6 bases, J lost 7 bases, and 16 bases lay in between. The CDR3 nucleotides are TGTGCCAGCAGTTTCGGATTCTTGGGTGAGCAGTACTTC. Translated, it gives CASSFGFLGEQYF.

The chain couples TRBV6-6 to TRBJ1-3; a weak D match, TRBD1 (5 bases). The CDR3 covers 13 residues. Germline V CDR1 and CDR2: MNHNY, SVGAGI (reference sequence). The V gene lost 6 bases and the J gene lost 8 bases, with 14 bases spanning the gap. The CDR3 spells CASRSRGVHTIYF. Here the CDR3 DNA reads TGTGCCAGCAGATCTAGGGGCGTACACACCATATATTTT.

This CDR3 is CASTGTGDGQPQHF. The CDR3 DNA sequence: TGTGCCAGTACCGGGACAGGGGACGGACAGCCCCAGCATTTT. The V call is TRBV28, the J call TRBJ1-5; 10 bases map to TRBD1. The CDR3 sequence is 14 residues long. Germline CDR1 MDHEN, CDR2 SYDVKM. V was pared by 9 bases and J by 7 bases, with 9 bases of the junction left unmatched.

This chain links TRBV9 with TRBJ2-1; D not resolved. Germline V lookup: CDR1 SGDLS, CDR2 YYNGEE. Trimming took off 1 base at V and 2 bases at J, with 13 bases between the two ends. CDR3 length: 16 amino acids. CDR3 bases: TGTGCCAGCAGCGTAACACGTCAGCAAACCTACAATGAGCAGTTCTTC. Translated: CASSVTRQQTYNEQFF.

The genes are TRBV11-2 and TRBJ2-7; 11 nucleotides agree with TRBD2. From germline, CDR1 is SGHAT and CDR2 FQNNGV. V lost 3 bases and J lost 2; bases outside the gene matches: 3. CDR3 length equals 15 residues. The CDR3 sequence: CASSFSSGGPYEQYV. The CDR3 bases are TGTGCCAGCAGCTTCTCTAGCGGGGGGCCCTACGAGCAGTACGTC.

This rearrangement joins TRBV7-9 to TRBJ2-1; 11 bases agree with TRBD2. Germline CDR1 reads SEHNR; CDR2 reads FQNEAQ (reference sequence). The CDR3 extends over 15 amino acids. With V trimmed by 5 bases and J by 8 bases, 8 bases remained unmatched. The CDR3 region has the DNA TGTGCCAGCAGCAAACTAGCGGGGGTGGGCTATGAGCAGTTCTTC. It yields the protein CASSKLAGVGYEQFF.

The genes are TRBV28 and TRBJ2-7; possible D gene TRBD1, 7 bases. Germline CDR1 and CDR2: MDHEN and SYDVKM. This CDR3 is built from 16 residues. Trimming removed 5 bases at V and 0 bases at J, with 17 bases between. In DNA, the CDR3 is TGTGCCAGCAGTCCCATGACAGGGAGGAGCTCCTACGAGCAGTACGTC. It is translated as CASSPMTGRSSYEQYV.

This chain connects TRBV11-2 to TRBJ2-1; 7 nucleotides align to TRBD2. The CDR3 spans 15 residues. Germline V gene lookup returns CDR1 SGHAT and CDR2 FQNNGV. The trim removed 5 bases at V and 3 bases at J, leaving 7 bases unmatched. This CDR3 reads CASSAPGLFYNEQFF. In DNA form, the CDR3 reads TGTGCCAGCAGCGCGCCGGGACTATTCTACAATGAGCAGTTCTTC.

This clone was seen a single time. This chain uses TRBV10-3 with TRBJ1-3; D not certain. Per germline, CDR1 ENHRY and CDR2 SYGVKD. Trimming stripped 2 bases from V and 1 base from J, with 6 bases between. The CDR3 contains 14 residues. The CDR3 DNA is TGTGCCATCAGTGAGGAACCTTCTGGAAACACCATATATTTT. Translation: CAISEEPSGNTIYF.

This clone was detected only once. The V call is TRBV27, the J call TRBJ1-2, with D possibly being TRBD1 (5 bases). The ends were cut back, 3 bases at V and 4 bases at J, with 15 bases in the middle. Germline-derived CDR1 and CDR2 are MNHEY and SMNVEV (reference sequence). The CDR3 has 15 residues. For the CDR3, the DNA is TGTGCCAGCAGTTTGGCGGGGCGCACTAGCTATGGCTACACCTTC. This sequence encodes CASSLAGRTSYGYTF.

V gene TRBV10-2 combines with J gene TRBJ2-3; the D is unclear. Trimming removed 4 bases from V and 0 bases from J, with 11 bases in between. Per the germline V gene, CDR1 is WSHSY and CDR2 is SAAADI. The CDR3 contains 15 residues. DNA for the CDR3: TGCGCCAGCAGTGCAGGTCAGGCTAGCACAGATACGCAGTATTTT. Its protein product is CASSAGQASTDTQYF.

This chain connects TRBV14 to TRBJ1-1; TRBD1 matches at 8 bases. This CDR3 contains 16 residues. CDR1 and CDR2 from the germline V gene are SGHDN and FVKESK. V was pared by 6 bases and J by 1 base, with 10 bases of the junction left unmatched. DNA for the CDR3: TGTGCCAGCAGAAGAGGACAGGGAAAGTGGAACACTGAAGCTTTCTTT. Translating gives CASRRGQGKWNTEAFF.